The 27 T cell receptor beta chains listed next were all sequenced from one sample in a study of vaccination and CD4 T cells after COVID-19. Their antigens are not known. The treatment denotes: roughly nine-day PBMC culture with coronavirus spike peptide pools or control peptides (ViraFEST assay). Scientists ran DNA taken from cultured CD4+ T cells through the Oncomine TCR Beta short-read assay for sequencing. TCRdb passed the PCR reads through MiXCR, listing each CDR3 protein once. The sample lists around 3,400 distinct CDR3 sequences; about 34% were seen once. Material for sequencing was CD4+ T cells from blood, cultured in vitro. These receptors were collected from a human donor who had recovered from COVID-19.

This clonotype qualifies as medium-sized (0.01 to 0.1%). J is TRBJ1-3 and V is TRBV7-2; D unresolved. This CDR3 is built from 18 residues. Trimming removed 5 bases at V and 0 bases at J, with 20 bases between. Germline V gene data show CDR1 as SGHTA and CDR2 as FQGNSA. Written as DNA, the CDR3 is TGTGCCAGCAGCCTCACCGGACGGCTACGCCGCTCTGGAAACACCATATATTTT. Encoded protein: CASSLTGRLRRSGNTIYF.

This clonotype was counted a few times. J is TRBJ1-1 and V is TRBV4-1; maybe TRBD1 (5 bases). The germline V gene has CDR1 MGHRA and CDR2 YSYEKL. The CDR3 is made up of 15 amino acids. The ends were cut back, 2 bases at V and 6 bases at J, with 16 bases in the middle. The CDR3 is CASSQSQYLGAEAFF. DNA for the CDR3: TGCGCCAGCAGCCAATCCCAGTACTTGGGGGCTGAAGCTTTCTTT.

This chain connects TRBV5-1 to TRBJ2-5; 11 bases are shared with TRBD2. V shed 6 bases and J 1 base; nucleotides not matched to a gene: 5. Germline assignment: CDR1 SGHRS and CDR2 YFSETQ. This CDR3 has 15 amino acids. In DNA, the CDR3 is TGCGCCAGCACCGGACTAGCGGGCCCCCAAGAGACCCAGTACTTC. Amino acid sequence: CASTGLAGPQETQYF. The full variable domain, completed using reference TRBV5-1 and TRBJ2-5, is KAGVTQTPRYLIKTRGQQVTLSCSPISGHRSVSWYQQTPGQGLQFLFEYFSETQRNKGNFPGRFSGRQFSNSRSEMNVSTLELGDSALYLCASTGLAGPQETQYFGPGTRLLVL.

A few counts support this clonotype. The V call is TRBV2, the J call TRBJ1-2; unclear D gene. The V end lost 11 bases, the J end lost 0 bases, and 16 bases lay between the germline ends. This CDR3 region has 14 residues. Germline CDR1 and CDR2: SNHLY and FYNNEI. The CDR3 DNA reads as TGTGCCGACCACCAGGCCAAAGCTAACTATGGCTACACCTTC. Translated, it gives CADHQAKANYGYTF.

The V gene is TRBV15, the J gene TRBJ2-2; 8 nucleotides match TRBD1. This CDR3 comprises 16 residues. Germline V gene sequence: CDR1 LNHNV, CDR2 YYDKDF (reference sequence). After removal of 3 bases from V and 6 bases from J, the junction contained 9 bases not matched to a gene. CDR3 loop: CATSSLWTGNPGELFF. In nucleotides, the CDR3 is TGTGCCACCAGCAGCCTCTGGACAGGGAATCCCGGGGAGCTGTTTTTT.

This clonotype was detected a few times. This chain connects TRBV12-3 or TRBV12-4 to TRBJ1-2, with 7 bases aligning to TRBD1. Trimming took 3 bases from V and 4 from J; bases not matched to a gene: 8. CDR3 length equals 15 residues. The CDR3, as DNA: TGTGCCAGCAGTTTGGGGACAGAAACTTTCTATGGCTACACCTTC. Amino acid sequence: CASSLGTETFYGYTF.

The chain joins TRBV19 to TRBJ2-3, with 9 bases fitting TRBD2. The V and J ends lost 5 bases and 4 bases, in that order; junction bases with no gene match: 10. Germline CDR1 reads LNHDA; CDR2 reads SQIVND (reference sequence). The length of the CDR3 is 16 residues. The CDR3: CASSPWGTSWADTQYF. In nucleotides, the CDR3 is TGTGCCAGTAGTCCCTGGGGGACTAGCTGGGCAGATACGCAGTATTTT.

The rearrangement links TRBV2 to TRBJ2-1, with a possible D match to TRBD2 (5 bases). CDR1 SNHLY and CDR2 FYNNEI come from the germline V gene. Trimming took off 7 bases at V and 4 bases at J, with 11 bases between the two ends. CDR3 length: 13 amino acids. The CDR3 reads CASKGRTYNEQFF. The DNA for the CDR3 is TGTGCCAGCAAGGGCAGGACTTACAATGAGCAGTTCTTC.

The chain combines TRBV19 with TRBJ1-2, with 7 bases lining up with TRBD1. Unmatched junction bases numbered 12, after V lost 7 bases and J lost 4 bases. There are 15 residues in the CDR3. CDR1 is LNHDA, CDR2 SQIVND, per germline (reference sequence). DNA of the CDR3: TGTGCCAGTATCCCCAGTTCAGGGGGGGTCTATGGCTACACCTTC. Amino acids: CASIPSSGGVYGYTF.

The rearrangement links TRBV29-1 to TRBJ1-2, with a tentative D call TRBD1 (5 bases). Germline V lookup: CDR1 SQVTM, CDR2 ANQGSEA. V dropped 3 bases and J dropped 4 bases, with 9 bases sitting between them. The CDR3 covers 12 residues. This chain's CDR3 is CSVEQGTYGYTF. CDR3 DNA: TGCAGCGTTGAGCAGGGAACCTATGGCTACACCTTC. The full variable domain, completed using reference TRBV29-1 and TRBJ1-2, is SAVISQKPSRDICQRGTSLTIQCQVDSQVTMMFWYRQQPGQSLTLIATANQGSEATYESGFVIDKFPISRPNLTFSTLTVSNMSPEDSSIYLCSVEQGTYGYTFGSGTRLTVV.

The chain has TRBV28 and TRBJ1-3; no reliable D call. Germline V lookup: CDR1 MDHEN, CDR2 SYDVKM. The V end was cut by 5 bases, the J end by 1 base, with 6 bases between. There are 13 residues in the CDR3. CDR3 protein: CASSVGSGNTIYF. The DNA for the CDR3 is TGTGCCAGCAGTGTGGGGTCTGGAAACACCATATATTTT.

CDR3 DNA sequence: TGTGCCTGGAGCGTAGGACAGACTAATTCACCCCTCCACTTT. This encodes CAWSVGQTNSPLHF. The chain recombines TRBV30 with TRBJ1-6; tentative D call: TRBD1 (6 bases). V dropped 3 bases and J dropped 6 bases, with 12 bases sitting between them. This CDR3 comprises 14 residues. CDR1 is GTSNPN and CDR2 is SVGIG in the germline V gene (reference sequence).

This clonotype came up a few times. This chain uses TRBV12-3 or TRBV12-4 with TRBJ1-6; TRBD1 agrees at 7 bases. The V gene end was trimmed by 2 bases and the J gene end by 10 bases; junction bases not matched to a gene: 8. The CDR3 covers 15 residues. In nucleotides, the CDR3 is TGTGCCAGCAGTTTAACAGGGGTGAAAGGCTCACCCCTCCACTTT. Encoded protein: CASSLTGVKGSPLHF.

This rearrangement joins TRBV6-2 or TRBV6-3 to TRBJ2-7; 10 positions match TRBD2. This CDR3 has 16 residues. V shed 5 bases, J shed 4 bases, and the junction held 11 bases outside the gene matches. CDR1 is MNHEY, CDR2 SVGEGT, per germline. The CDR3 nucleotides are TGTGCCAGCAGTGCCCCGACCAGCGGGGGGGCTTACGAGCAGTACTTC. This gives the protein CASSAPTSGGAYEQYF.

This chain uses TRBV12-3 or TRBV12-4 with TRBJ1-2; 11 positions match TRBD1. CDR3 length: 14 amino acids. J gave up 6 bases and V 6 bases, and 6 bases lay outside the gene matches. CDR3 DNA: TGTGCCAGCAGGCCCGGACAGGGGGCGAATGGCTACACCTTC. Encoded protein: CASRPGQGANGYTF.

By share, this clonotype ranks as medium-sized (0.01 to 0.1%). V is TRBV20-1 and J is TRBJ1-2; perhaps TRBD1 as D (6 bases). CDR1 and CDR2 (germline): DFQATT, SNEGSKA (reference sequence). Trimming took off 0 bases at V and 3 bases at J, with 14 bases between the two ends. CDR3 length equals 15 residues. The chain's CDR3 is CSARDLQGRDYGYTF. In DNA form, the CDR3 reads TGCAGTGCTAGAGATTTACAGGGCAGGGACTATGGCTACACCTTC.

J is TRBJ1-5 and V is TRBV12-3 or TRBV12-4; D gene unclear. Between the trimmed V and J ends, which lost 2 bases and 2 bases, there was a span of 10 bases. The CDR3 contains 15 residues. In DNA form, the CDR3 reads TGTGCCAGCAGTTTAACCGAATGGGGCAATCAGCCCCAGCATTTT. It specifies CASSLTEWGNQPQHF.

The count of this clonotype is one. This chain links TRBV11-1 with TRBJ1-1, with D possibly TRBD1 on 6 matching bases. V was pared by 3 bases and J by 11 bases, with 13 bases between. Germline V lookup: CDR1 SGHAT, CDR2 FQDESV (reference sequence). The CDR3 extends over 12 amino acids. The CDR3 loop reads CASSLGTSAAFF. The CDR3 DNA is TGTGCCAGCAGCTTGGGGACATCCGCCGCTTTCTTT. The variable domain in full, completed from reference TRBV11-1 and TRBJ1-1, reads EAEVAQSPRYKITEKSQAVAFWCDPISGHATLYWYRQILGQGPELLVQFQDESVVDDSQLPKDRFSAERLKGVDSTLKIQPAELGDSAMYLCASSLGTSAAFFGQGTRLTVV.

By sample fraction, this clonotype is medium-sized (0.01 to 0.1%). The chain employs TRBV20-1 and TRBJ1-2, with D possibly TRBD1 on 6 matching bases. CDR1 DFQATT and CDR2 SNEGSKA come from the germline V gene (reference sequence). Trimming removed 2 bases at V and 2 bases at J, with 12 bases between. The CDR3 is 14 amino acids. This CDR3 reads CSARMIGGNYGYTF. The CDR3 DNA sequence: TGCAGTGCTAGAATGATAGGGGGAAACTATGGCTACACCTTC.

A few counts support this clonotype. The V gene is TRBV6-1, the J gene TRBJ1-2; 12 bases are shared with TRBD1. V shed 7 bases and J 2 bases; nucleotides not matched to a gene: 11. The CDR3 extends over 17 amino acids. The germline V gene encodes CDR1 MNHNS and CDR2 SASEGT. The CDR3 sequence: CASTPGTGGRWNYGYTF. The CDR3 nucleotides read TGTGCCAGCACGCCCGGGACAGGGGGCAGGTGGAACTATGGCTACACCTTC.

This sequence joins TRBV14 and TRBJ2-7; TRBD1 agrees at 7 bases. The germline gives CDR1 SGHDN, CDR2 FVKESK. With V trimmed by 6 bases and J by 2 bases, 7 bases remained unmatched. The CDR3 contains 14 residues. The CDR3 coding sequence is TGTGCCAGCAGTCAACAACAGGGGCCCTACGAGCAGTACTTC. Its translation: CASSQQQGPYEQYF.

This chain links TRBV20-1 with TRBJ1-5; no definite D call. Trimming removed 3 bases at V and 3 bases at J, with 12 bases between. The CDR3 has 14 residues. Looked up from germline, CDR1 is DFQATT and CDR2 is SNEGSKA (reference sequence). The CDR3 here is CSASGKGFNQPQHF. As DNA, the CDR3 is TGCAGTGCTAGTGGTAAAGGCTTCAATCAGCCCCAGCATTTT.

The rearrangement uses TRBV12-3 or TRBV12-4 and TRBJ1-5, with a possible D match to TRBD1 (5 bases). The V gene lost 2 bases and the J gene lost 5 bases, with 10 bases spanning the gap. The CDR3 is made up of 14 amino acids. DNA for the CDR3: TGTGCCAGCAGTTTATGGGGGGGACATCAGCCCCAGCATTTT. Its translation: CASSLWGGHQPQHF.

The chain uses TRBV7-2 and TRBJ2-7; weak D call: TRBD2 (5 bases). CDR3 length equals 13 residues. Trimming cost V 3 bases and J 5 bases, with 11 bases left between them. The germline CDR1 and CDR2 sequences are SGHTA and FQGNSA. The CDR3 spells CASSLLSGDEQYF. The CDR3 DNA follows: TGTGCCAGCAGCTTGCTCTCCGGGGACGAGCAGTACTTC.

This clonotype has a handful of counts. The chain recombines TRBV6-1 with TRBJ2-5; 15 bases are a match to TRBD2. Germline CDR1 MNHNS, CDR2 SASEGT. V lost 4 bases to trimming and J lost 10 bases; unmatched junction nucleotides: 7. The CDR3 length is 15 residues. The CDR3 here is CASSVQEGLAGGQYF. Written as DNA, the CDR3 is TGTGCCAGCAGTGTCCAAGAGGGACTAGCGGGGGGCCAGTACTTC.

This chain uses TRBV6-1 with TRBJ1-2; weak D call: TRBD1 (5 bases). Trimming cost V 3 bases and J 7 bases, with 21 bases left between them. Germline V gene lookup returns CDR1 MNHNS and CDR2 SASEGT. The CDR3 contains 16 residues. Here the CDR3 reads CASSDMSSGEGFGYTF. The CDR3 region has the DNA TGTGCCAGCAGTGATATGAGTTCGGGGGAAGGTTTTGGCTACACCTTC.

This clonotype was recorded only once. The genes are TRBV19 and TRBJ1-1; D not resolved. V lost 7 bases and J lost 8, with 17 bases in between. Germline CDR1 and CDR2: LNHDA and SQIVND (reference sequence). The CDR3 is 13 residues long. The CDR3 spells CASTSREGTEAFF. In DNA form, the CDR3 reads TGTGCCAGTACAAGTAGGGAAGGTACGGAAGCTTTCTTT. Full variable domain (outside the CDR3, taken from reference TRBV19 and TRBJ1-1): DGGITQSPKYLFRKEGQNVTLSCEQNLNHDAMYWYRQDPGQGLRLIYYSQIVNDFQKGDIAEGYSVSREKKESFPLTVTSAQKNPTAFYLCASTSREGTEAFFGQGTRLTVV.